Below, 14 T cell receptor beta chains from the same sample are listed, as sequenced in a study of spatial heterogeneity in lung cancer. The sample's time point: blood at routine non-recurrence follow-up after resection. TCRdb re-called the 5' RACE reads through MiXCR, storing one row per CDR3 protein. In the table there are around 45,000 distinct CDR3 sequences, roughly 20% of which are singletons. Source: PBMCs, taken at follow-up. The receptors derive from a female donor with early-stage non-small cell lung cancer.

This clonotype was found a few times. V usage is TRBV4-1 and J usage is TRBJ2-5; weak D call: TRBD2 (5 bases). Trimming left V 4 bases short and J 5 bases short, with 17 bases between. The CDR3 runs 15 residues. Germline V lookup: CDR1 MGHRA, CDR2 YSYEKL. The CDR3 loop is CASSPLVLEKETQYF. CDR3 nucleotides: TGCGCCAGCAGCCCCTTGGTACTAGAGAAGGAGACCCAGTACTTC.

Many counts were recorded for this clonotype. The chain couples TRBV7-9 to TRBJ2-7; 9 bases agree with TRBD1. The V segment lost 5 bases and the J segment 6 bases; nucleotides outside the gene matches: 2. Per germline, CDR1 SEHNR and CDR2 FQNEAQ (reference sequence). The length of the CDR3 is 12 residues. The chain's CDR3 is CASSADRGEQYF. Here the CDR3 DNA reads TGTGCCAGCAGCGCGGACAGGGGCGAGCAGTACTTC.

This clonotype appeared a few times. The chain's CDR3 is CASSLGGASYNEQFF. The CDR3 DNA follows: TGTGCCAGCAGCTTGGGAGGGGCCTCCTACAATGAGCAGTTCTTC. The gene calls are TRBV5-4 and TRBJ2-1, with D possibly being TRBD1 or TRBD2 (5 bases each). CDR1 and CDR2 (germline): SGHNT, YYREEE (reference sequence). Trimming took off 0 bases at V and 0 bases at J, with 7 bases between the two ends. This CDR3 contains 15 residues. The entire variable domain, with the rest obtained from reference TRBV5-4 and TRBJ2-1, is as follows: ETGVTQSPTHLIKTRGQQVTLRCSSQSGHNTVSWYQQALGQGPQFIFQYYREEENGRGNFPPRFSGLQFPNYSSELNVNALELDDSALYLCASSLGGASYNEQFFGPGTRLTVL.

This chain uses TRBV5-1 with TRBJ2-5; 8 bases fit TRBD2. CDR1 is SGHRS and CDR2 is YFSETQ in the germline V gene. This CDR3 is built from 15 residues. V lost 3 bases and J lost 1; bases outside the gene matches: 5. The CDR3: CASSWRGVVQETQYF. The CDR3 nucleotides read TGCGCCAGCAGCTGGCGGGGGGTCGTCCAAGAGACCCAGTACTTC.

This chain joins TRBV6-2 or TRBV6-3 and TRBJ2-2, with D perhaps assigned TRBD1 or TRBD2 (5 bases each). Trimming removed 9 bases from V and 6 bases from J, with 14 bases in between. The germline V gene encodes CDR1 MNHEY and CDR2 SVGEGT. This CDR3 contains 13 residues. CDR3 loop: CASSVGTAGELFF. The CDR3 DNA reads as TGTGCCAGTTCGGTGGGGACGGCCGGGGAGCTGTTTTTT.

The chain recombines TRBV3-1 with TRBJ2-5, with unresolved D. Germline CDR1 and CDR2: LGHDT and YNNKEL (reference sequence). The CDR3 extends over 14 amino acids. V shed 4 bases and J shed 5 bases, with 14 bases lying between them. Here the CDR3 DNA reads TGTGCCAGCAGCCCGGCGACTCCACGGGAGACCCAGTACTTC. This encodes CASSPATPRETQYF.

This clonotype was counted between two and nine times. The chain has TRBV20-1 and TRBJ2-3; 8 nucleotides line up with TRBD2. With 6 bases clipped from V and 4 bases from J, the junction kept 18 bases outside the gene matches. CDR3 size: 17 residues. In germline, CDR1 is DFQATT, CDR2 SNEGSKA (reference sequence). The CDR3 DNA is TGCAGTGCCAGGTCACCCAGCGGGGGACTTAAATCAGATACGCAGTATTTT. Translated: CSARSPSGGLKSDTQYF.

The V and J genes are TRBV9 and TRBJ2-7; weak D call: TRBD2 (6 bases). Trimming removed 0 bases at V and 6 bases at J, with 10 bases between. The CDR3 is 13 amino acids. Germline values: CDR1 SGDLS, CDR2 YYNGEE. CDR3 sequence (DNA): TGTGCCAGCAGCGTAGGCCCGGGGGTCGAGCAGTACTTC. This gives the protein CASSVGPGVEQYF.

This clonotype has ten or more counts. The chain combines TRBV11-2 with TRBJ2-1, with 12 positions matching TRBD2. This CDR3 spans 16 amino acids. Per germline, CDR1 SGHAT and CDR2 FQNNGV. J gave up 1 base and V 5 bases, and 3 bases lay outside the gene matches. This CDR3 is CASSTGLAGSYNEQFF. DNA of the CDR3: TGTGCCAGCAGCACGGGACTAGCGGGTTCCTACAATGAGCAGTTCTTC.

This clonotype turned up a few times. The rearrangement joins TRBV2 to TRBJ2-1; the match to TRBD2 covers 12 bases. The ends lost 4 bases at V and 0 bases at J; junction bases unmatched: 7. This CDR3 has 18 amino acids. Germline CDR1 is SNHLY and CDR2 is FYNNEI. The CDR3, as DNA: TGTGCCAGCAGTGCTCTAGCGGGGGGGCCACCCTCCTACAATGAGCAGTTCTTC. Protein: CASSALAGGPPSYNEQFF.

The gene calls are TRBV19 and TRBJ2-2, with D perhaps TRBD2 (5 bases). Germline V gene data show CDR1 as LNHDA and CDR2 as SQIVND (reference sequence). The CDR3 is 12 residues long. V lost 5 bases to trimming and J lost 6 bases, with 7 bases between them. Written as DNA, the CDR3 is TGTGCCAGTAGTGGAGGCCCCGGGGAGCTGTTTTTT. This encodes CASSGGPGELFF.

This clonotype was observed many times. The gene calls are TRBV10-3 and TRBJ2-1; D gene ambiguous. CDR1 and CDR2 from the germline V gene are ENHRY and SYGVKD. With 3 bases removed from V and 4 bases from J, the gap between germline ends came to 7 bases. The CDR3 is made up of 13 amino acids. This CDR3 reads CAISDPVYNEQFF. DNA of the CDR3: TGTGCCATCAGTGATCCGGTTTACAATGAGCAGTTCTTC.

The chain has TRBV4-2 and TRBJ1-1; no reliable D call. The germline V and J ends were trimmed by 1 base and 7 bases, with 10 bases remaining between them. Per the germline V gene, CDR1 is LGHNA and CDR2 is YNFKEQ. The CDR3 runs 13 residues. CDR3 sequence (DNA): TGTGCCAGCAGCCAAGGCCTAGGAGTTGAAGCTTTCTTT. Translated: CASSQGLGVEAFF.

The chain joins TRBV7-2 to TRBJ2-1, with D possibly matching TRBD2 (6 bases). V was shortened by 1 base and J by 2 bases, with 12 bases between the two germline ends. Per the germline V gene, CDR1 is SGHTA and CDR2 is FQGNSA. The CDR3 runs to 16 residues. CDR3 nucleotides: TGTGCCAGCAGCTTAGGGGGAGGACTAACCTACAATGAGCAGTTCTTC. It codes for CASSLGGGLTYNEQFF.